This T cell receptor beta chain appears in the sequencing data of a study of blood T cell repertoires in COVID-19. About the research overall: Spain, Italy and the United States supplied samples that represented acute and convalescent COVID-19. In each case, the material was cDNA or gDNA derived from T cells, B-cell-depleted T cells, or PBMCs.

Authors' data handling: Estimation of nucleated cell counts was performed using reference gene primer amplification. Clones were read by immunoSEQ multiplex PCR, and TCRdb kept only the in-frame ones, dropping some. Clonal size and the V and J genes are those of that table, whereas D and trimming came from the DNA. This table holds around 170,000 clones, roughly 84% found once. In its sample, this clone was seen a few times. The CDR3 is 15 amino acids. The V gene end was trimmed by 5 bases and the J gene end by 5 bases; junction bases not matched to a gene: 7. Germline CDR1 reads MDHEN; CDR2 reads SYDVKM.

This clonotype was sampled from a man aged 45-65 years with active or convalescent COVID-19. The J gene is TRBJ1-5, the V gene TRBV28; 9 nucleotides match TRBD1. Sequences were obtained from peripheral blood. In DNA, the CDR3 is TGTGCCAGCAGTGCTCCGGGACAGGGATATCAGCCCCAGCATTTT. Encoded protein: CASSAPGQGYQPQHF. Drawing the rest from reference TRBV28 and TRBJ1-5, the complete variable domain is DVKVTQSSRYLVKRTGEKVFLECVQDMDHENMFWYRQDPGLGLRLIYFSYDVKMKEKGDIPEGYSVSREKKERFSLILESASTNQTSMYLCASSAPGQGYQPQHFGDGTRLSIL.